The rows below give T cell receptor beta chains drawn from one sample of a study of neurological immune-mediated disorders. TCRdb redid the calling of the 5' RACE reads with MiXCR, one entry per CDR3 protein. The sample consists of some 87,000 distinct CDR3 sequences, over 10% of them appearing once. The sequenced material came from PBMCs. These receptors were collected from a female donor with HTLV-1-associated myelopathy (HAM/TSP). Both conserved end residues are part of each CDR3. A D gene is named only where the DNA matches it firmly. For some rows the clone size is stated as once, few or many, or as a class when expanded; others skip it.

V	J	size	D	DNA	CDR3
TRBV20-1	TRBJ2-2	few	TRBD1	TGCAGTGCTAAGGACAGGGGGCTGGACACCGGGGAGCTGTTTTTT	CSAKDRGLDTGELFF
TRBV5-6	TRBJ2-1	few	TRBD1	TGTGCCAGCAGCGTGGGACAGGGGGGACCCTACAATGAGCAGTTCTTC	CASSVGQGGPYNEQFF
TRBV19	TRBJ2-4	many	NA	TGTGCCAGTAGCATACAGGGGAGGGCGGCCAAAAACATTCAGTACTTC	CASSIQGRAAKNIQYF
TRBV20-1	TRBJ2-5	many	NA	TGCAGTGCTATCCCTGGGCAGCTCGGGACCCAGTACTTC	CSAIPGQLGTQYF
TRBV29-1	TRBJ2-1	many	TRBD2	TGCAGCGGAATACTAGCGGGGATTTCCTACAATGAGCAGTTCTTC	CSGILAGISYNEQFF
TRBV19	TRBJ1-1	NA	TRBD1	TGTGCCACCAGCAGGGACAGACTTAACACTGAAGCTTTCTTT	CATSRDRLNTEAFF
TRBV30	TRBJ1-2	few	NA	TGTGCCTGGAGTTTCGGACAGCCGAGGGGCTATGGCTACACCTTC	CAWSFGQPRGYGYTF
TRBV2	TRBJ1-1	NA	NA	TGTGCCAGCAGTGACTATCGGTGGGGCAGGGTGAACACTGAAGCTTTCTTT	CASSDYRWGRVNTEAFF
TRBV7-9	TRBJ2-3	many	NA	TGTGCCAGCAGCCTCCGGGACACAGATACGCAGTATTTT	CASSLRDTDTQYF
TRBV12-5	TRBJ2-1	many	NA	TGTGCTAGTGGTTTGGGAGGGGGGGAAAATGAGCAGTTCTTC	CASGLGGGENEQFF
TRBV28	TRBJ1-5	many	NA	TGTGCCAGCAGATCCGGCGGTCAGGATCAGCCCCAGCATTTT	CASRSGGQDQPQHF
TRBV30	TRBJ1-1	few	TRBD1	TGTGCCTGGAGCGGGACAGGGTCTGAAGCTTTCTTT	CAWSGTGSEAFF
TRBV14	TRBJ2-2	many	NA	TGTGCCAGCAGCCAGCCAGGGGGGAGAACCGGGGAGCTGTTTTTT	CASSQPGGRTGELFF
TRBV5-5	TRBJ2-7	many	NA	TGTGCCAGCAGCTGGCGACCTTCCTACGAGCAGTACTTC	CASSWRPSYEQYF
TRBV13	TRBJ2-7	many	NA	TGTGCCAGCAGCTTAGGGGGGCGGGGGCGGTACGAGCAGTACTTC	CASSLGGRGRYEQYF
TRBV5-1	TRBJ1-2	many	NA	TGCGCCAGCAGCGGCATAATCCAGAAATCCTTCTATGGCTACACCTTC	CASSGIIQKSFYGYTF
TRBV28	TRBJ2-7	NA	NA	TGTGCCAGCAGTGTAAGAACAGAGAGCTACGAGCAGTACTTC	CASSVRTESYEQYF
TRBV4-1	TRBJ1-1	NA	NA	TGCGCCAGCAGCCAAGATTTTGGGGGTTCCACTGAAGCTTTCTTT	CASSQDFGGSTEAFF
TRBV7-9	TRBJ1-4	many	NA	TGTGCCAGCAGCTTTGGGCAAGAAAAACTGTTTTTT	CASSFGQEKLFF
TRBV29-1	TRBJ2-3	many	NA	TGCAGCGTATCTTCAGGAGGTACAGATACGCAGTATTTT	CSVSSGGTDTQYF
TRBV5-1	TRBJ1-1	NA	NA	TGCGCCAGCAGCTTGACCCAAGAAGGGGAGGGTTGGACTGAAGCTTTCTTT	CASSLTQEGEGWTEAFF
TRBV10-3	TRBJ2-5	NA	TRBD2	TGTGCCATCAGTGGGACTAGCGGAGTCCAAGAGACCCAGTACTTC	CAISGTSGVQETQYF
TRBV28	TRBJ2-7	medium-sized	TRBD1	TGTGCCAGCAGGAGGACAGGGGGCTACGAGCAGTACTTC	CASRRTGGYEQYF
TRBV3-1	TRBJ2-3	many	NA	TGTGCCAGCAGTACGGGGGACACAGATACGCAGTATTTT	CASSTGDTDTQYF
TRBV5-1	TRBJ2-3	many	TRBD2	TGCGCCAGCAGCGAGTTAGCGGGGGTCACAGATACGCAGTATTTT	CASSELAGVTDTQYF
TRBV10-3	TRBJ2-5	many	TRBD1	TGTGCCATCCGGACAGGGGGCGTCGAGACCCAGTACTTC	CAIRTGGVETQYF
TRBV20-1	TRBJ2-5	many	NA	TGCAGTGCTAGGGGCTACGGCGGGCCAAGCCGAGAGACCCAGTACTTC	CSARGYGGPSRETQYF
TRBV5-1	TRBJ1-1	many	NA	TGCGCCAGCAGTCTCAGTCCGGGAGACACTGAAGCTTTCTTT	CASSLSPGDTEAFF
TRBV3-1	TRBJ2-3	NA	NA	TGTGCCAGCAGCCTTCATACCTATACGCAGTATTTT	CASSLHTYTQYF